The TCR beta chain under discussion was sequenced for a study of T-cell memory formation after mild COVID-19 (dated by TCRdb to the early 2020s). Study-level background: Most TCR sequence clusters were specific to one of the two donors. In a couple of donors, T-cell clones that expanded and contracted after mild COVID-19 were tracked by sequencing TCRalpha and TCRbeta repertoires over time. Two young, previously healthy adult volunteers made up the cohort, one male and one female.

Sequencing was carried out with an Illumina NovaSeq 6000. Using 5'RACE with constant-segment primers, TCRalpha and TCRbeta cDNA libraries were constructed, with sample barcodes and unique molecular identifiers added in the process. RNA was extracted from every sample with Trizol reagent. The libraries were amplified in two PCR steps, and the second step added a second sample barcode and Illumina TruSeq adapters. Sequencing of the libraries was done on an Illumina NovaSeq, producing 2 x 150 bp paired-end reads. Processing in the source paper ran as follows. Reads were demultiplexed and collapsed into UMI-guided consensus sequences with migec v1.2.7. Using mixcr v2.1.11, UMI consensuses were aligned to TRA and TRB V and J templates and then assembled into clonotypes. Expanded or contracted clonotypes were those called significant by both edgeR and NoisET, with noise models trained on biological replicates. For edgeR calls, the cutoffs were a false discovery rate-adjusted p below 0.01 and a log2 fold-change threshold of 1. As an exploratory analysis of dynamics, max-normalized trajectories of the 1000 most abundant clonotypes were examined by PCA with hierarchical clustering. Each responding clone was given a CD4 or CD8 phenotype based on the CD4+ and CD8+ repertoires, which had been sequenced separately. TCRdb reanalyzed the raw reads on its own, using fastp at Q25 for trimming and MiXCR for clone calling, and kept in-frame beta chains. Duplicate CDR3 protein sequences are folded into a single record with the most common DNA and genes. The V and J calls, along with clone size, are taken from TCRdb and not from the paper's own processing. Within this sample are about 400,000 distinct CDR3 sequences, with approximately 18% of them counted one time only. Approximately 21% of the sample comes from the top ten.

In this sample, this clonotype turned up a few times. It lacks a known antigen. No per-base quality is available; no much larger clone lies one base away. Ficoll-Paque density gradient centrifugation was the method used to isolate PBMCs. Overall study outcomes, separate from this receptor: Only a couple of mild cases were covered by the study, and larger cohorts that include severe cases with pre-infection samples were considered necessary. Some responding clones were found in pre-infection memory, which suggests that pre-existing cross-reactive memory T cells took part in the SARS-CoV-2 response. Whether the second-wave clones peaking on day 37 were SARS-CoV-2 specific was not confirmed. Contracting CD4+ clones were located mainly in the CM and EM memory subsets, whereas CD8+ clones were found to be enriched in EMRA. From day 15 to 85, contracting clones showed balanced CD4/CD8 phenotypes, whereas a second wave of clones that expanded from day 15 to 37 leaned towards CD4+.

The sample consisted of PBMCs or a T cell subset sorted from them (not recorded which). The TCR originated in a man aged 18 to 29 who had mild COVID-19 (a few samples of this study predate the infection). The sample titles of this study are shuffled in the database, so cell type and time point are left out; the donor was told from shared clones.

The bases are TGTGCCAGCAGCTTCCACGCGCAGGCTCAAGGCTACACCTTC. It encodes CASSFHAQAQGYTF. This receptor chain uses TRBV7-2 and TRBJ1-2; no D gene is confidently identified. Cut back by 3 bases and 8 bases, the V and J ends lie 16 bases apart. The CDR3 sequence holds 14 residues, the cysteine and phenylalanine included. The sequence is cut down to CDR3 DNA, 42 bases in frame from base 1. The germline V gene encodes CDR1 SGHTA and CDR2 FQGNSA.